The clone carrying this T cell receptor (beta chain) was observed once. The data were taken from a study of technical replicates of blood from a handful of donors. Only in-frame clones appear in the TCRdb table, and some are missing; sequencing was by immunoSEQ multiplex PCR. The sample has 98,000 or so clones; approximately 94% are singletons. This clonotype was obtained from a human donor in good health. The sequenced sample consisted of T cells isolated from PBMCs.

The CDR3: CASSLMRLANTGELFF. CDR3 coding DNA: TGTGCCAGCAGCTTAATGCGATTGGCGAACACCGGGGAGCTGTTTTTT. The V gene is TRBV7-2, the J gene TRBJ2-2; no firm D call. The CDR3 has 16 amino acids. Germline V lookup: CDR1 SGHTA, CDR2 FQGNSA. Trimming left V 2 bases short and J 0 bases short, with 10 bases between.